The T cell receptor (beta chain) described here comes from a study of OX40 agonist ivuxolimab in advanced cancers. Libraries were prepared by immunoSEQ multiplex PCR; TCRdb keeps only in-frame clonotypes and omits some of them. The sample includes tens of thousands of clones, approximately 80% of them seen just once. By share of the sample, this clone is large (0.1 to 1%). The clonotype was recovered from an adult with an advanced solid tumor such as melanoma, head and neck, liver or kidney cancer. The specimen was CD4+ or CD8+ T cells sorted from blood, collected in a trial of the OX40 agonist ivuxolimab.

CDR3 amino acids: CASSLRTGSFDEQYF. The CDR3 bases are TGTGCCAGCAGCTTAAGGACAGGGTCATTCGACGAGCAGTACTTC. The chain carries TRBV7-9 and TRBJ2-7; TRBD1 agrees at 8 bases. CDR1 SEHNR and CDR2 FQNEAQ come from the germline V gene (reference sequence). This CDR3 has 15 residues. The ends lost 2 bases at V and 5 bases at J; junction bases unmatched: 8. The complete variable domain, with remaining parts taken from reference TRBV7-9 and TRBJ2-7, reads DTGVSQNPRHKITKRGQNVTFRCDPISEHNRLYWYRQTLGQGPEFLTYFQNEAQLEKSRLLSDRFSAERPKGSFSTLEIQRTEQGDSAMYLCASSLRTGSFDEQYFGPGTRLTVT.